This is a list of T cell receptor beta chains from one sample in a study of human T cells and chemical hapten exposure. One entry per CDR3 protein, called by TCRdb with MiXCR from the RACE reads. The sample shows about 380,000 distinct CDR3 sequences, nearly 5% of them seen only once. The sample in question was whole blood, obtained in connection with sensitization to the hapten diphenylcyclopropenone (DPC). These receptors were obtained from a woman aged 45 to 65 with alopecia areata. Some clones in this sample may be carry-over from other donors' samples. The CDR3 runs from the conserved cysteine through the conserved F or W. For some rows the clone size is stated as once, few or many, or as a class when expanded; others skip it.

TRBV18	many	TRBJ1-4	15	CASSPFSQGFEKLFF
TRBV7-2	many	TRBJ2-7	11	CASSKSYEQYF
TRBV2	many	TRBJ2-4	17	CASSFRPGERAKNIQYF
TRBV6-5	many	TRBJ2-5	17	CASSAAGEIAGQETQYF
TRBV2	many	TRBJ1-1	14	CASKKDSSNTEAFF
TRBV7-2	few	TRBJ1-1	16	CASSPYRDRGSTEAFF
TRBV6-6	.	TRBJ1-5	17	CASSYPRDSDSNQPQHF
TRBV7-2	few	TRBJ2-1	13	CASSRLSHHEQFF
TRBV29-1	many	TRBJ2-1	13	CSVPGQGRNEQFF
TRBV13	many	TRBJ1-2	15	CASSPGTAGVRGYTF
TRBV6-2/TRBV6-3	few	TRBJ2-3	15	CASTPRTRSTDTQYF
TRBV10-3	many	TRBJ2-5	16	CAISGQRMGYQETQYF
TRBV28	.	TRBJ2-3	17	CASSLSKGIAGSDTQYF
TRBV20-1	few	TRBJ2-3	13	CSATESSPDTQYF
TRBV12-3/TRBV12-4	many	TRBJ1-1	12	CASTPWDLGAFF
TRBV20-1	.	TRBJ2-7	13	CSAGRQGAGEQYF
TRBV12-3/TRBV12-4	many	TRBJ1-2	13	CASRSQGPYGYTF
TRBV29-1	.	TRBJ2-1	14	CSTNLAGGYNEQFF
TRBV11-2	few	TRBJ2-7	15	CASSRGGTSGHRTYF
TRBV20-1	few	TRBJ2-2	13	CSANDPNTGELFF
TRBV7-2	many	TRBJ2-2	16	CASSLGPGGRTGELFF
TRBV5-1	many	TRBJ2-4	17	CASSLEGRGSSKNIQYF
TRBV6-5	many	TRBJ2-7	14	CASSSTGQSGEQYF
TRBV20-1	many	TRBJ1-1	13	CSARGQDDTEAFF
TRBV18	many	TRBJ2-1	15	CASSLGAVSYNEQFF
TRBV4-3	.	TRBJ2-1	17	CASSQGGRERPYNEQFF
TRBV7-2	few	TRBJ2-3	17	CASSSKRASGEMGTQYF
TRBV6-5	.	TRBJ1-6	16	CASSSRPGQPNSPLHF
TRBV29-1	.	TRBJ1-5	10	CSVFNQPQHF
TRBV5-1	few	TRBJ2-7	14	CASSLDGRSYEQYF
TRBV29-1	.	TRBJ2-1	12	CSVRPLGNEQFF
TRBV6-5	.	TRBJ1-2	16	CASSYFQAGGFYGYTF
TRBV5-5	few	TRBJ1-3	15	CASSFPTVRGNTIYF
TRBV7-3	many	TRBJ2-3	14	CASSPGTVTDTQYF
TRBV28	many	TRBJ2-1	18	CASSLLPQGSGRGNEQFF
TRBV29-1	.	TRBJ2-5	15	CSVEGEDPRGETQYF
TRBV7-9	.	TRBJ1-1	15	CASSPVGQGGTEAFF
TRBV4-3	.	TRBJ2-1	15	CASSQDLAYYNEQFF
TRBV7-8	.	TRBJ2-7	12	CASSLAEGEQYF
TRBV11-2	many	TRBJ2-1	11	CASRSGPEQFF
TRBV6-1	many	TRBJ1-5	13	CASRRGDNQPQHF
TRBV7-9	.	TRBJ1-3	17	CASSLSPSGNSGNTIYF
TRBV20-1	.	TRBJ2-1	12	CSAREGGSEQFF
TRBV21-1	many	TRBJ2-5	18	CASSKVDDRRSIQETQYF
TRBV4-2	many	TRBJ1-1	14	CASSQEEGGTEAFF
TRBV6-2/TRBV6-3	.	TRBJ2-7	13	CASSRDYLMEQYF
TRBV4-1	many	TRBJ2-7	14	CASSPGLLSYEQYF
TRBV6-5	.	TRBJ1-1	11	CASRGQLEAFF
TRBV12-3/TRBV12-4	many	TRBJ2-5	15	CASSLPEGGEETQYF
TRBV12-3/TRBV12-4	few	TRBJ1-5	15	CASSLASQGSQPQHF
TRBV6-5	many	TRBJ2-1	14	CASRGRSLWGEQFF
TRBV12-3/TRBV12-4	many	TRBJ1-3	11	CASSLVNTIYF
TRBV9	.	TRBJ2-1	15	CASSGNQGVYNEQFF
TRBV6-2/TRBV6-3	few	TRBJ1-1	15	CASSSPDSWNTEAFF
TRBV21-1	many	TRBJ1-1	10	CASAWREAFF
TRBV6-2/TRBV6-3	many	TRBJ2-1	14	CASSYPYWPGEQFF
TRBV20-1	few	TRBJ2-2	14	CSALRDRGNGELFF
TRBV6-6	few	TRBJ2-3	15	CASSYSGGPTDTQYF
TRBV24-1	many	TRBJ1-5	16	CATSDSPQLGNQPQHF
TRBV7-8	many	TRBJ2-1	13	CASSPGRVDEQFF